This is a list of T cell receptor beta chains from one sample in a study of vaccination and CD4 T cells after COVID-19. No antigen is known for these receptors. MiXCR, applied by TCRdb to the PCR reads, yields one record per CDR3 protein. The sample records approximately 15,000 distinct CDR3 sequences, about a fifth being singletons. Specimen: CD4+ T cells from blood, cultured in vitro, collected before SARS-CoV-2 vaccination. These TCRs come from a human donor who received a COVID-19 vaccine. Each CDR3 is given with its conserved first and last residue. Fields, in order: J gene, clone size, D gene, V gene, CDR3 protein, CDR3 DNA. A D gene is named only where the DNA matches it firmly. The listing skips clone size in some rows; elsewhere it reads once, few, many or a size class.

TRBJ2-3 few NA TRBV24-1 CATTSPGTDTQYF TGTGCCACCACGTCACCAGGGACGGATACGCAGTATTTT
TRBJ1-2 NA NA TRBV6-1 CASSRVLRGNYGYTF TGTGCCAGCAGCCGGGTCCTCAGGGGCAACTATGGCTACACCTTC
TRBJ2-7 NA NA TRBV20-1 CSAIERFSSYEQYF TGCAGTGCTATCGAACGTTTTAGCTCCTACGAGCAGTACTTC
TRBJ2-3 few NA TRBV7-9 CASSLSKDYLLTDTQYF TGTGCCAGCAGCTTAAGTAAGGACTACCTCCTCACAGATACGCAGTATTTT
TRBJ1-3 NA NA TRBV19 CASSIESSGNTIYF TGTGCCAGTAGTATTGAGAGCTCTGGAAACACCATATATTTT
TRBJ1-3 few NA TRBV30 CAWSTHREWVTIYF TGTGCCTGGAGTACTCACAGGGAGTGGGTCACCATATATTTT
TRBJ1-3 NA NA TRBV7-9 CASSSYQDSGNTIYF TGTGCCAGCAGCTCATATCAGGACTCTGGAAACACCATATATTTT
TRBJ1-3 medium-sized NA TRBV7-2 CASSLTNGNTIYF TGTGCCAGCAGCTTGACTAATGGAAACACCATATATTTT
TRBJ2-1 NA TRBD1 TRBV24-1 CATSDQGDRRYNEQFF TGTGCCACCAGTGACCAAGGGGACAGGAGATACAATGAGCAGTTCTTC
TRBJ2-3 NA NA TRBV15 CATSTGRADTQYF TGTGCCACCAGCACCGGCCGAGCAGATACGCAGTATTTT
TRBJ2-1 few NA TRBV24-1 CATSDIWYGNEQFF TGTGCCACCAGTGATATTTGGTACGGCAATGAGCAGTTCTTC
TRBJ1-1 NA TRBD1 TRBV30 CAWSARTGGEAFF TGTGCCTGGAGTGCTCGGACAGGGGGTGAAGCTTTCTTT
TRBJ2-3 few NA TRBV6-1 CASSEARGGRGYGTDTQYF TGTGCCAGCAGTGAAGCGAGGGGGGGGCGGGGGTATGGCACAGATACGCAGTATTTT
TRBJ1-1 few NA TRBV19 CASSIGQGDTEAFF TGTGCCAGTAGTATAGGGCAGGGTGACACTGAAGCTTTCTTT
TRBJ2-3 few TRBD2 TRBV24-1 CATSRLAGGPDRQYF TGTGCCACCAGCCGACTAGCGGGGGGGCCGGATCGGCAGTATTTT
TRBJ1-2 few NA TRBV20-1 CSATGRQVGIYGYTF TGCAGTGCTACCGGCCGACAGGTCGGCATCTATGGCTACACCTTC
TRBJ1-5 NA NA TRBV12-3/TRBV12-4 CASSRGEGQPQHF TGTGCCAGCAGTAGGGGAGAGGGACAGCCCCAGCATTTT
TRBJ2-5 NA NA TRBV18 CASSQSGRGETQYF TGTGCCAGCTCCCAGTCAGGGCGCGGAGAGACCCAGTACTTC
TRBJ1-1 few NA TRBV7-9 CASSRGVGGHGTEAFF TGTGCCAGCAGCCGAGGGGTCGGGGGGCACGGCACTGAAGCTTTCTTT
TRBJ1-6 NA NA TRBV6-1 CASKGAQGSIYSPLHF TGTGCCAGCAAGGGAGCACAGGGCTCTATTTATTCACCCCTCCACTTT
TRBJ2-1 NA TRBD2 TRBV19 CASSIATSGGAGEQFF TGTGCCAGTAGTATAGCGACTAGCGGGGGGGCCGGTGAGCAGTTCTTC
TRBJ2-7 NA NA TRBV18 CASSPVRDEQYF TGTGCCAGCTCCCCCGTCCGGGACGAGCAGTACTTC
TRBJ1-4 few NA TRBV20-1 CSARVLRGGGSPTNEKLFF TGCAGTGCTAGAGTTTTGCGTGGGGGGGGATCCCCAACTAATGAAAAACTGTTTTTT
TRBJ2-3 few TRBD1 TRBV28 CASSLSTGRTDTQYF TGTGCCAGCAGTTTATCGACAGGGCGCACAGATACGCAGTATTTT
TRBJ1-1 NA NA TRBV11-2 CASRFGGSTEAFF TGTGCCAGCAGATTTGGGGGTTCCACTGAAGCTTTCTTT
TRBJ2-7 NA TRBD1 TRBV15 CATSSRGQARPLYEQYF TGTGCCACCAGCAGTCGAGGACAGGCCCGTCCTCTCTACGAGCAGTACTTC
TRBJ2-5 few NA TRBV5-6 CASSLRQGYQETQYF TGTGCCAGCAGCTTAAGGCAGGGGTACCAAGAGACCCAGTACTTC
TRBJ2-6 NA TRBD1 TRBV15 CATSRFQGAWGANVLTF TGTGCCACCAGCAGATTCCAGGGGGCGTGGGGGGCCAACGTCCTGACTTTC
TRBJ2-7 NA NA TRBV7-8 CASSLVRLAPEQYF TGTGCCAGCAGCTTAGTACGGCTGGCCCCAGAGCAGTACTTC
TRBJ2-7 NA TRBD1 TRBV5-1 CASSLESLQGAYEQYF TGCGCCAGCAGCTTGGAATCTCTTCAGGGGGCCTACGAGCAGTACTTC
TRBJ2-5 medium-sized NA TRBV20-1 CSAGRRPETQYF TGCAGTGCGGGCCGGCGTCCGGAGACCCAGTACTTC
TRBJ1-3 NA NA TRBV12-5 CASEAGDANTIYF TGTGCTAGTGAGGCAGGGGATGCAAACACCATATATTTT
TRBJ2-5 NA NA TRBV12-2 CASRLALISGEVAGDLAETQYF TGTGCAAGTCGCTTAGCGTTGATAAGCGGGGAGGTAGCGGGGGACTTAGCAGAGACCCAGTACTTC